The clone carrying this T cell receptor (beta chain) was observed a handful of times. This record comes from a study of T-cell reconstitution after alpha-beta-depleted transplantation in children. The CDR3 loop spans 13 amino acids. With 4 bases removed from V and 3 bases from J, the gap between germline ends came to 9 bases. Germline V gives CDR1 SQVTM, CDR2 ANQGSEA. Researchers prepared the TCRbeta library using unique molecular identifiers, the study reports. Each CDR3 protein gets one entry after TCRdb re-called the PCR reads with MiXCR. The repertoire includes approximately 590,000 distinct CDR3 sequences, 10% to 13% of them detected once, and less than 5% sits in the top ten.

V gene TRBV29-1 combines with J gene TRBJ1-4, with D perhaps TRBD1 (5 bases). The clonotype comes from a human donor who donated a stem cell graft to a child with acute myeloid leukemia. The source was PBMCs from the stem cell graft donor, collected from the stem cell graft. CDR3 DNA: TGCAGCGTTGGCCGGGGGGCTAATGAAAAACTGTTTTTT. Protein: CSVGRGANEKLFF.